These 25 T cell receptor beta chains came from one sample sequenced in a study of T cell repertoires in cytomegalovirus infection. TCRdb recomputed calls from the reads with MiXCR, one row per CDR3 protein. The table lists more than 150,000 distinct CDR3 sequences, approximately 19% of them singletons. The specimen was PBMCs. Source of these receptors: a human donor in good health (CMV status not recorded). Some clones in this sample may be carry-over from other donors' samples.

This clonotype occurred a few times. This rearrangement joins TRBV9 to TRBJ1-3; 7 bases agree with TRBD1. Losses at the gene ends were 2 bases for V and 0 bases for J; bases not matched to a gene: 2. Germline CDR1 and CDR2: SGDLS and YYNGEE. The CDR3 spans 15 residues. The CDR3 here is CASSVSGGSGNTIYF. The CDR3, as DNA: TGTGCCAGCAGCGTTTCAGGGGGCTCTGGAAACACCATATATTTT.

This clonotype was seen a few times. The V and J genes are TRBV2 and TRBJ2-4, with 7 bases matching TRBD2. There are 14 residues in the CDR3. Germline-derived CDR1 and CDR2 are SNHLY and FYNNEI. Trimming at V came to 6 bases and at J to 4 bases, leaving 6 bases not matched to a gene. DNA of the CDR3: TGTGCCAGCAGGGGGGGGACTGGGAAAAACATTCAGTACTTC. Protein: CASRGGTGKNIQYF.

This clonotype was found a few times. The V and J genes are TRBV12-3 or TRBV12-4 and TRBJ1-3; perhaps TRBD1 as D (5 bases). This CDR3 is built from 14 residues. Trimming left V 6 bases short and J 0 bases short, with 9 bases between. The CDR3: CASRTTGSGNTIYF. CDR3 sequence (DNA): TGTGCCAGCAGGACTACAGGCTCTGGAAACACCATATATTTT.

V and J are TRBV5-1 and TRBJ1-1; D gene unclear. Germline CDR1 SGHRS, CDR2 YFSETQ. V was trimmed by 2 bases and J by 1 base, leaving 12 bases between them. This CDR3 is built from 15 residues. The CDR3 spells CASSFSLATNTEAFF. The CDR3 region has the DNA TGCGCCAGCAGCTTTTCCCTTGCAACGAACACTGAAGCTTTCTTT.

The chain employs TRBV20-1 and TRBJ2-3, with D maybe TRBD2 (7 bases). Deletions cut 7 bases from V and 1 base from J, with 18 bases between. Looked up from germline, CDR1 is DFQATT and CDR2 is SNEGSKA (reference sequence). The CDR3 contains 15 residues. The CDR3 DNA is TGCAGTGTCCCGTGGCGGGGGCCGGGCACAGATACGCAGTATTTT. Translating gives CSVPWRGPGTDTQYF.

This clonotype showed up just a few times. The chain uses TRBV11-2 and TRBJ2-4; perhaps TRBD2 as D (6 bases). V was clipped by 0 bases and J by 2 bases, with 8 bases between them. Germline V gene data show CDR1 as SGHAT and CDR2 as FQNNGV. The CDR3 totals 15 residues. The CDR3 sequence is CASSLDGGTKNIQYF. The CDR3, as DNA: TGTGCCAGCAGCTTAGACGGGGGAACCAAAAACATTCAGTACTTC.

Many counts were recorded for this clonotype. CDR3 sequence reads: CASSVLQGTTDTQYF. The CDR3 DNA is TGTGCCAGCAGCGTACTGCAGGGTACCACAGATACGCAGTATTTT. The chain employs TRBV7-8 and TRBJ2-3; a possible D gene is TRBD1 (5 bases). CDR3 length equals 15 residues. Looked up from germline, CDR1 is SGHVS and CDR2 is FQNEAQ. Trimming removed 5 bases from V and 2 bases from J, with 14 bases in between. Based on the CDR3 plus reference TRBV7-8 and TRBJ2-3, the full variable domain is GAGVSQSPRYKVAKRGQDVALRCDPISGHVSLFWYQQALGQGPEFLTYFQNEAQLDKSGLPSDRFFAERPEGSVSTLKIQRTQQEDSAVYLCASSVLQGTTDTQYFGPGTRLTVL.

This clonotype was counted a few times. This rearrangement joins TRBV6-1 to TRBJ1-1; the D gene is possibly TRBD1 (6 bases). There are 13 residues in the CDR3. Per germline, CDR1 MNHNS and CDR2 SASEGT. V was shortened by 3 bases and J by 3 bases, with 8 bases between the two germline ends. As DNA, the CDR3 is TGTGCCAGCAGTGAGGGGGCGCACACTGAAGCTTTCTTT. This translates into CASSEGAHTEAFF.

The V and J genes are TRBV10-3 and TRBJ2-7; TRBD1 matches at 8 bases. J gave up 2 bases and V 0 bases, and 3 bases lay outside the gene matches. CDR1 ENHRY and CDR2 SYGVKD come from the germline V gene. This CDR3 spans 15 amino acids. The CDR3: CAISESKTGAYEQYF. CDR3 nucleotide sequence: TGTGCCATCAGTGAGTCAAAGACAGGGGCCTACGAGCAGTACTTC.

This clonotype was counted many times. The CDR3 nucleotides are TGTGCCAGCAGCTTAGAGCGGAGCGGGACCCAGTACTTC. Protein product: CASSLERSGTQYF. The V gene is TRBV7-2, the J gene TRBJ2-5, with D possibly TRBD2 on 5 matching bases. From germline, CDR1 is SGHTA and CDR2 FQGNSA. The CDR3 is 13 amino acids. With 1 base removed from V and 7 bases from J, the gap between germline ends came to 10 bases.

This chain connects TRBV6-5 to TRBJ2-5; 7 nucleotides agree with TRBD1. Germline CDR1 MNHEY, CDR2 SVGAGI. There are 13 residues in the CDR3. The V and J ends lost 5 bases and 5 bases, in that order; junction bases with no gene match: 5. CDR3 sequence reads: CASSLRGLETQYF. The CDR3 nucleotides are TGTGCCAGCAGTCTCAGGGGGTTGGAGACCCAGTACTTC.

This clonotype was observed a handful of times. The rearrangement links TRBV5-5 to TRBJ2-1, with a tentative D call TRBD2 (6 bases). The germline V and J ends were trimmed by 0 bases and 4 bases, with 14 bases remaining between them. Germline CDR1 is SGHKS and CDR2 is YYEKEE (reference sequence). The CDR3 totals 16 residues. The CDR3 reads CASSLGWEARYNEQFF. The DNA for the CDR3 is TGTGCCAGCAGCTTGGGGTGGGAGGCCCGATACAATGAGCAGTTCTTC.

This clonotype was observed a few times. CDR3 sequence reads: CASSVGGDNYGYTF. Here the CDR3 DNA reads TGTGCCAGCAGTGTTGGAGGGGATAACTATGGCTACACCTTC. The chain uses TRBV2 and TRBJ1-2; D is perhaps TRBD1 (5 bases). CDR1 is SNHLY, CDR2 FYNNEI, per germline. This CDR3 region has 14 residues. Trimming took off 4 bases at V and 1 base at J, with 10 bases between the two ends.

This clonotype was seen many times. The CDR3 DNA is TGTGCCAGCAGCCCCTCCGCGGGAGTCAGCGAGCAGTACTTC. Translation gives CASSPSAGVSEQYF. The V call is TRBV7-9, the J call TRBJ2-7; TRBD2 matches at 7 bases. CDR1 and CDR2 from the germline V gene are SEHNR and FQNEAQ (reference sequence). Trimming removed 5 bases from V and 6 bases from J; junction bases left unmatched: 10. The CDR3 spans 14 residues.

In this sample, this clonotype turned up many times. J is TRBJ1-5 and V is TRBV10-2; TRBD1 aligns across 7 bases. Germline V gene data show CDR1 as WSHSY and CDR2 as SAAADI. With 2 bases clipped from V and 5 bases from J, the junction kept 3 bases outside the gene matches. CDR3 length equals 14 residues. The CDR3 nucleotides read TGCGCCAGCAGTGAGGCAGGGGGAGATCAGCCCCAGCATTTT. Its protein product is CASSEAGGDQPQHF.

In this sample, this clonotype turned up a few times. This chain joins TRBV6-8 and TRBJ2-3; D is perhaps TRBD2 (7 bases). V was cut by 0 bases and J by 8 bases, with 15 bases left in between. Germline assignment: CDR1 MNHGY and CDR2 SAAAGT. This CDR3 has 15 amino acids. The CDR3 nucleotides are TGTGCCAGCAGTTACTCGACGGGGGGCTTAGGTACGCAGTATTTT. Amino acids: CASSYSTGGLGTQYF.

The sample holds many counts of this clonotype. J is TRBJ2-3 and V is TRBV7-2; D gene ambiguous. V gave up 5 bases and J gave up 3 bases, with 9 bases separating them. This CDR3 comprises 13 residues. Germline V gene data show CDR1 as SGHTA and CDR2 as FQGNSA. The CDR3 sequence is CASSGELTDTQYF. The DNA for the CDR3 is TGTGCCAGCAGCGGGGAACTTACAGATACGCAGTATTTT.

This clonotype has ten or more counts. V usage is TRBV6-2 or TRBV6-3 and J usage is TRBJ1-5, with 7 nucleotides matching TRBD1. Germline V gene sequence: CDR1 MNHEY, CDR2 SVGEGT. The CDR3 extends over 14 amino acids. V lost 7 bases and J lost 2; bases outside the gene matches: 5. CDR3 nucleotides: TGTGCCAGCACCGACAGGGTAGGCAATCAGCCCCAGCATTTT. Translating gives CASTDRVGNQPQHF.

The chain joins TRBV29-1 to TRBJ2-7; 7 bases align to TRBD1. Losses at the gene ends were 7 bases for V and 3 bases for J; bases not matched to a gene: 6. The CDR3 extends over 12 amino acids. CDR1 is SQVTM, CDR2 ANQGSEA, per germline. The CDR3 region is CSARDSFYEQYF. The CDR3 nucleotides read TGCAGCGCACGGGACAGTTTCTACGAGCAGTACTTC.

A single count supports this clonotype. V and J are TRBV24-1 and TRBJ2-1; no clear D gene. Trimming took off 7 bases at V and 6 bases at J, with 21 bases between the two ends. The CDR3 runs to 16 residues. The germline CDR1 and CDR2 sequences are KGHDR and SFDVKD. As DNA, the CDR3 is TGTGCCACCAGACCTTCGGCGGTAGGGCCGGGCAATGAGCAGTTCTTC. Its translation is CATRPSAVGPGNEQFF.

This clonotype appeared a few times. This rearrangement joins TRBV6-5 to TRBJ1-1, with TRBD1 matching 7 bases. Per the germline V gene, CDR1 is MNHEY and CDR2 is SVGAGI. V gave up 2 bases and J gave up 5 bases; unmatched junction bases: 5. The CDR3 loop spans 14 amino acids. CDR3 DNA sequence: TGTGCCAGCAGTTACGAGGGGGCGCGGACTGAAGCTTTCTTT. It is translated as CASSYEGARTEAFF.

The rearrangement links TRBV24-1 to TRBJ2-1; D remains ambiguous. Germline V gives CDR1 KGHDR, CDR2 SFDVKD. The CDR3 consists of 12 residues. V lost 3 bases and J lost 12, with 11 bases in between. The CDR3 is CATSDPNFPQFF. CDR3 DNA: TGTGCCACCAGTGATCCCAATTTCCCGCAGTTCTTC.

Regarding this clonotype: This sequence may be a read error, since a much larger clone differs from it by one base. CDR3 residues: CASSPTSGSPSYNEQFF. In DNA form, the CDR3 reads TGTGCCAGCAGCCCGACTAGCGGGAGCCCCTCCTACAATGAGCAGTTCTTC. The chain joins TRBV7-2 to TRBJ2-1, with 12 bases aligning to TRBD2. The junction had 5 bases not matched to a gene; V was cut back by 5 bases and J by 0 bases. Germline values: CDR1 SGHTA, CDR2 FQGNSA. The CDR3 loop spans 17 amino acids.

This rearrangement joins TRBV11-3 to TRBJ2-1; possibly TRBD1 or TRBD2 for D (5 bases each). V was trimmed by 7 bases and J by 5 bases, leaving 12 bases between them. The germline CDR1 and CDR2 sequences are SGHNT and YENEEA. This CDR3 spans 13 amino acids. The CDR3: CASTGRLDNEQFF. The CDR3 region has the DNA TGTGCCAGCACGGGACGATTAGACAATGAGCAGTTCTTC. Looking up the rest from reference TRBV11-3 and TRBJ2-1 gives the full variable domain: EAGVVQSPRYKIIEKKQPVAFWCNPISGHNTLYWYLQNLGQGPELLIRYENEEAVDDSQLPKDRFSAERLKGVDSTLKIQPAELGDSAVYLCASTGRLDNEQFFGPGTRLTVL.

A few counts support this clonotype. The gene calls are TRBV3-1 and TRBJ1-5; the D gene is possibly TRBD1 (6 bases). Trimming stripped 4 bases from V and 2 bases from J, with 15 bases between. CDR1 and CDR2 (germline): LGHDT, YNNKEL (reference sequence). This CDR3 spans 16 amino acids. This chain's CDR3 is CASSREGGIGNQPQHF. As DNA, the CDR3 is TGTGCCAGCAGCCGGGAGGGGGGAATCGGCAATCAGCCCCAGCATTTT.